This TCR beta chain emerged from a study of monozygotic twins with inflammatory bowel disease. TCRdb re-called the 5' RACE reads; one entry per CDR3 protein, DNA not given. This repertoire includes over 150,000 distinct CDR3 sequences. Concerning this clonotype itself: Its antigen is unknown.

Germline assignment: CDR1 DFQATT and CDR2 SNEGSKA (reference sequence). The CDR3 runs 13 residues. Study results and limitations: Backing was not found for a single strong signal or clonotype associated with IBD.

The TCR comes from a human donor with ulcerative colitis or Crohn's disease, or a healthy co-twin of an affected twin (not recorded which). The V gene is TRBV20-1, the J gene TRBJ2-7. Sequenced material: blood. The CDR3 sequence is CSARDSFSYEQYF.